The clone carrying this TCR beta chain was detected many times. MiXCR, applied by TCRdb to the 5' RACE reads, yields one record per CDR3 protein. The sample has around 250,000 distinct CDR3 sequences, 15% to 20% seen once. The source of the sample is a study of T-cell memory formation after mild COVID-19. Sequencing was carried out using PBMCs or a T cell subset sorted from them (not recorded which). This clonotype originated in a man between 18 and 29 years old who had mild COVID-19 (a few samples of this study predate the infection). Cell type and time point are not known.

Here the CDR3 reads CASSPGTGGSQYF. The CDR3 bases are TGTGCCAGCAGCCCGGGGACAGGGGGCTCTCAGTACTTC. The V call is TRBV3-1, the J call TRBJ2-4, with TRBD1 matching 12 bases. There are 13 residues in the CDR3. From germline, CDR1 is LGHDT and CDR2 YNNKEL (reference sequence). V shed 4 bases and J 12 bases; nucleotides not matched to a gene: 4.